This entry lists 19 T cell receptor beta chains sequenced from one sample in a study of shared clonotypes between healthy human individuals. Naive CD8 cells, CD45RO-negative and positively selected for CCR7, excluded terminally differentiated effector memory CD45RA+ cells. The repertoire was sequenced with immunoSEQ multiplex PCR; TCRdb's copy has only in-frame clones and lacks some. The table records some 800,000 clones, over 90% of them present only once. Sequenced material: naive CD8+ T cells sorted from blood. The receptor set was obtained from a man aged 25-45 years in good health.

CDR3 bases: TGCGCCAGCAGCCAAGTCAAGACCGGGACAGGGGGAGGTGGGGCCAACGTCCTGACTTTC. It yields the protein CASSQVKTGTGGGGANVLTF. The V call is TRBV4-1, the J call TRBJ2-6; 11 positions agree with TRBD1. V lost 1 base and J lost 3; bases outside the gene matches: 11. The CDR3 length is 20 residues. Germline V gives CDR1 MGHRA, CDR2 YSYEKL.

The chain is built from TRBV5-1 and TRBJ1-1, with D unclear. The length of the CDR3 is 13 residues. Germline V CDR1 and CDR2: SGHRS, YFSETQ. V lost 0 bases and J 6 bases, leaving 9 bases between the germline ends. DNA for the CDR3: TGCGCCAGCAGCTTGGGATCCGGGCCTGAAGCTTTCTTT. Translation: CASSLGSGPEAFF.

The chain carries TRBV7-9 and TRBJ2-1, with 8 positions matching TRBD1. The V segment lost 6 bases and the J segment 8 bases; nucleotides outside the gene matches: 9. Germline lookup yields CDR1 SEHNR and CDR2 FQNEAQ (reference sequence). The CDR3 extends over 14 amino acids. The CDR3 bases are TGTGCCAGCAGACCAGGGGGCGGATACCATGAGCAGTTCTTC. As protein: CASRPGGGYHEQFF.

The chain recombines TRBV29-1 with TRBJ2-7; D perhaps matches TRBD1 (5 bases). The germline CDR1 and CDR2 sequences are SQVTM and ANQGSEA. Trimming shortened V by 2 bases and J by 3 bases, and 11 bases separated the two germline ends. This CDR3 has 13 residues. The CDR3 nucleotides are TGCAGCGTTGAACTGGTACAGGACTACGAGCAGTACTTC. This translates into CSVELVQDYEQYF.

Concerning this clone: At the DNA level, this CDR3 is encoded by other sequences in the same sample as well. The chain combines TRBV5-1 with TRBJ2-7, with 7 nucleotides matching TRBD1. The CDR3 consists of 13 residues. With 4 bases clipped from V and 3 bases from J, the junction kept 4 bases outside the gene matches. CDR1 is SGHRS and CDR2 is YFSETQ in the germline V gene. Written as DNA, the CDR3 is TGCGCCAGCAGCCCGGGACAGAGCTACGAGCAGTACTTC. Its translation: CASSPGQSYEQYF. The full variable domain, in which reference TRBV5-1 and TRBJ2-7 provide the parts outside the CDR3, is KAGVTQTPRYLIKTRGQQVTLSCSPISGHRSVSWYQQTPGQGLQFLFEYFSETQRNKGNFPGRFSGRQFSNSRSEMNVSTLELGDSALYLCASSPGQSYEQYFGPGTRLTVT.

V is TRBV11-2 and J is TRBJ2-3, with D possibly TRBD1 on 5 matching bases. V was pared by 0 bases and J by 2 bases, with 15 bases between. Germline values: CDR1 SGHAT, CDR2 FQNNGV. The CDR3 spans 17 residues. CDR3: CASSLDGQGWDTDTQYF. DNA for the CDR3: TGTGCCAGCAGCTTAGATGGGCAGGGATGGGACACAGATACGCAGTATTTT.

In the case of this clone: This CDR3 is also generated by other DNA sequences in the sample. The chain links TRBV27 to TRBJ1-5; no clear D gene. The V and J ends lost 2 bases and 7 bases respectively, with 6 bases between them. Germline V lookup: CDR1 MNHEY, CDR2 SMNVEV (reference sequence). This CDR3 comprises 12 residues. In nucleotides, the CDR3 is TGTGCCAGCAGTTTAATAGGCCAGCCCCAGCATTTT. Protein sequence: CASSLIGQPQHF.

V is TRBV6-1 and J is TRBJ2-7; D unresolved. Germline V lookup: CDR1 MNHNS, CDR2 SASEGT. The CDR3 length is 13 residues. Trimming took off 3 bases at V and 2 bases at J, with 8 bases between the two ends. Here the CDR3 reads CASSEDLTYEQYF. CDR3 sequence (DNA): TGTGCCAGCAGTGAGGACCTAACCTACGAGCAGTACTTC.

This CDR3 reads CASSLGGGALARAFF. The CDR3 nucleotides read TGTGCCAGCAGCCTCGGAGGGGGGGCGTTGGCGAGAGCTTTCTTT. J is TRBJ1-1 and V is TRBV27; a possible D gene is TRBD1 (6 bases). The CDR3 spans 15 residues. Germline V gene data show CDR1 as MNHEY and CDR2 as SMNVEV (reference sequence). The V end lost 6 bases, the J end lost 10 bases, and 24 bases lay between the germline ends.

This clone was observed once. The chain combines TRBV28 with TRBJ2-7; D is unresolved. Trimming left V 1 base short and J 4 bases short, with 8 bases between. CDR1 and CDR2 (germline): MDHEN, SYDVKM. This CDR3 spans 13 amino acids. CDR3 residues: CASSLSERYEQYF. DNA for the CDR3: TGTGCCAGCAGTTTATCCGAGAGATACGAGCAGTACTTC.

This clone was detected ten times or more. The CDR3: CASSEAQGGVYNEQFF. For the CDR3, the DNA is TGTGCCAGCAGTGAAGCGCAGGGAGGTGTCTACAATGAGCAGTTCTTC. The chain combines TRBV6-1 with TRBJ2-1, with D tentatively TRBD2 (6 bases). The CDR3 is made up of 16 amino acids. The V gene lost 0 bases and the J gene lost 3 bases, with 12 bases spanning the gap. From germline, CDR1 is MNHNS and CDR2 SASEGT.

Points on this clone: The sample carries other DNA sequences with the same CDR3. V is TRBV14 and J is TRBJ2-7; no firm D call. The germline V and J ends were trimmed by 4 bases and 2 bases, with 9 bases remaining between them. CDR1 and CDR2 (germline): SGHDN, FVKESK. The CDR3 has 13 amino acids. The CDR3 protein is CASSPGTAYEQYF. The CDR3 nucleotides read TGTGCCAGCAGCCCCGGAACCGCCTACGAGCAGTACTTC. Full variable domain (outside the CDR3, taken from reference TRBV14 and TRBJ2-7): EAGVTQFPSHSVIEKGQTVTLRCDPISGHDNLYWYRRVMGKEIKFLLHFVKESKQDESGMPNNRFLAERTGGTYSTLKVQPAELEDSGVYFCASSPGTAYEQYFGPGTRLTVT.

Turning to this clone: This same CDR3 is encoded by further DNA sequences in the sample. J is TRBJ2-7 and V is TRBV27; D unresolved. The CDR3 contains 11 residues. Germline values: CDR1 MNHEY, CDR2 SMNVEV (reference sequence). Trimming removed 4 bases from V and 6 bases from J, with 7 bases in between. The CDR3 DNA is TGTGCCAGCAGTTCCTCTCGCGAGCAGTACTTC. It specifies CASSSSREQYF.

This CDR3 reads CSVDQGPLNYGYTF. The CDR3, as DNA: TGCAGCGTTGATCAGGGACCCCTTAACTATGGCTACACCTTC. The chain couples TRBV29-1 to TRBJ1-2; TRBD1 is a possible D gene (5 bases). CDR1 SQVTM and CDR2 ANQGSEA come from the germline V gene. Trimming stripped 3 bases from V and 1 base from J, with 12 bases between. The CDR3 is made up of 14 amino acids. The variable domain in full, with the rest retrieved from reference TRBV29-1 and TRBJ1-2, is SAVISQKPSRDICQRGTSLTIQCQVDSQVTMMFWYRQQPGQSLTLIATANQGSEATYESGFVIDKFPISRPNLTFSTLTVSNMSPEDSSIYLCSVDQGPLNYGYTFGSGTRLTVV.

The gene calls are TRBV15 and TRBJ2-7, with D unclear. Germline assignment: CDR1 LNHNV and CDR2 YYDKDF (reference sequence). This CDR3 spans 14 amino acids. V lost 0 bases and J lost 6, with 12 bases in between. The CDR3 coding sequence is TGTGCCACCAGCAGAGAGGGTTGGGGTGGCGAGCAGTACTTC. Translated, it gives CATSREGWGGEQYF.

J is TRBJ2-7 and V is TRBV18; D may match TRBD1 or TRBD2 (5 bases each). Trimming shortened V by 3 bases and J by 0 bases, and 12 bases separated the two germline ends. The germline V gene has CDR1 KGHSH and CDR2 LQKENI. This CDR3 spans 15 amino acids. The CDR3 loop reads CASSPRDGNSYEQYF. The DNA of the CDR3 is TGTGCCAGCTCACCGAGGGACGGAAACTCCTACGAGCAGTACTTC.

This rearrangement joins TRBV4-1 to TRBJ2-7, with a possible D match to TRBD1 (5 bases). Trimming left V 4 bases short and J 4 bases short, with 17 bases between. CDR3 length: 15 amino acids. Looked up from germline, CDR1 is MGHRA and CDR2 is YSYEKL. The CDR3 DNA reads TGCGCCAGCAGCCCGCAGGGTACGGTTTTATACGAGCAGTACTTC. Translated, it gives CASSPQGTVLYEQYF.

The V and J genes are TRBV30 and TRBJ1-1; D gene uncertain. With 3 bases removed from V and 1 base from J, the gap between germline ends came to 12 bases. The CDR3 has 14 residues. Per germline, CDR1 GTSNPN and CDR2 SVGIG (reference sequence). CDR3 region: CAWRQSLENTEAFF. The CDR3 DNA reads as TGTGCCTGGAGGCAGAGCCTCGAGAACACTGAAGCTTTCTTT.

The chain recombines TRBV9 with TRBJ2-1; D possibly corresponds to TRBD2 (6 bases). This CDR3 comprises 13 residues. Per germline, CDR1 SGDLS and CDR2 YYNGEE. The germline V and J ends were trimmed by 2 bases and 6 bases, with 9 bases remaining between them. CDR3 sequence (DNA): TGTGCCAGCAGCGTGGGCGGGGCCAATGAGCAGTTCTTC. Residues: CASSVGGANEQFF.